This is a list of T cell receptor beta chains from one sample in a study of CD8 T cells in Susac syndrome. TCRdb re-called the immunoSEQ multiplex PCR reads through MiXCR, storing one row per CDR3 protein. The sample comprises 170,000 or so distinct CDR3 sequences, around 94% of which are singletons, and more than 0.08% rests with the top ten. Specimen: CD4+ T cells from PBMCs. These receptors were collected from a human donor with Susac syndrome. Each CDR3 is given without its conserved first and last residue. Each record gives: clone size, V gene, J gene, CDR3 protein. Expanded clones are given a class, and other clones once, few, many or no size at all.

clone size: .
V gene: TRBV5-1
J gene: TRBJ2-3
CDR3 protein: ASSFLPGQGLDTQY

clone size: .
V gene: TRBV28
J gene: TRBJ2-7
CDR3 protein: ASSTTGMVEQY

clone size: once
V gene: TRBV5-1
J gene: TRBJ2-5
CDR3 protein: ASSLRTGGGETQY

clone size: .
V gene: TRBV7-2
J gene: TRBJ2-5
CDR3 protein: ASQAAGGSETQY

clone size: .
V gene: TRBV29-1
J gene: TRBJ1-2
CDR3 protein: SVETGYGYT

clone size: .
V gene: TRBV6-5
J gene: TRBJ2-2
CDR3 protein: ASSSGLQGIGELF

clone size: once
V gene: TRBV10-3
J gene: TRBJ1-2
CDR3 protein: AGATGVNYGYT

clone size: .
V gene: TRBV20-1
J gene: TRBJ1-1
CDR3 protein: SARAIGRVFEAF

clone size: once
V gene: TRBV19
J gene: TRBJ1-1
CDR3 protein: ASSIDPPPPAEAF

clone size: once
V gene: TRBV6-2/TRBV6-3
J gene: TRBJ2-1
CDR3 protein: ASSLREWNYNEQF

clone size: .
V gene: TRBV12-3/TRBV12-4
J gene: TRBJ2-1
CDR3 protein: ATQGSSYNEQF

clone size: .
V gene: TRBV7-2
J gene: TRBJ2-7
CDR3 protein: ASSAASGRRGEQY

clone size: once
V gene: TRBV7-2
J gene: TRBJ2-5
CDR3 protein: ASSSRRGETQY

clone size: .
V gene: TRBV12-3/TRBV12-4
J gene: TRBJ2-1
CDR3 protein: ASSHGLVSSWVNEQF

clone size: .
V gene: TRBV6-6
J gene: TRBJ2-7
CDR3 protein: ASSYRVPEQY

clone size: .
V gene: TRBV10-3
J gene: TRBJ1-4
CDR3 protein: AISDSRPDEKLF

clone size: .
V gene: TRBV20-1
J gene: TRBJ2-7
CDR3 protein: SARSPTSGNYEQY

clone size: few
V gene: TRBV9
J gene: TRBJ2-5
CDR3 protein: ASSVREETQY

clone size: .
V gene: TRBV20-1
J gene: TRBJ1-1
CDR3 protein: SANTGVPEAF

clone size: .
V gene: TRBV19
J gene: TRBJ1-2
CDR3 protein: ASSPRTGKEEGYT

clone size: once
V gene: TRBV5-1
J gene: TRBJ2-1
CDR3 protein: ASSWTGEGNEQF

clone size: .
V gene: TRBV6-2/TRBV6-3
J gene: TRBJ2-1
CDR3 protein: ASRRLENEQF

clone size: .
V gene: TRBV12-5
J gene: TRBJ1-3
CDR3 protein: ASGRTFTSGNTIY

clone size: .
V gene: TRBV7-9
J gene: TRBJ1-1
CDR3 protein: ASSRGTGVPEAF

clone size: .
V gene: TRBV29-1
J gene: TRBJ2-3
CDR3 protein: SAGQGVSTDTQY

clone size: .
V gene: TRBV23-1
J gene: TRBJ2-4
CDR3 protein: ASSQPLRLAGRAKNIQY

clone size: .
V gene: TRBV28
J gene: TRBJ2-7
CDR3 protein: ASRRLAGGYEQY

clone size: .
V gene: TRBV6-5
J gene: TRBJ2-7
CDR3 protein: ASRRPGSHEQY

clone size: .
V gene: TRBV25-1
J gene: TRBJ2-1
CDR3 protein: ASSELVAGGPGSYNEQF

clone size: .
V gene: TRBV24-1
J gene: TRBJ1-2
CDR3 protein: ATSDPGTGETAGYT

clone size: .
V gene: TRBV29-1
J gene: TRBJ1-1
CDR3 protein: SVSGVMNTEAF

clone size: .
V gene: TRBV6-2/TRBV6-3
J gene: TRBJ2-7
CDR3 protein: AAQGLALYEQY

clone size: .
V gene: TRBV7-9
J gene: TRBJ2-3
CDR3 protein: ASSLDATPTDTQY

clone size: .
V gene: TRBV28
J gene: TRBJ1-4
CDR3 protein: ASSRPGTGDEKLF

clone size: few
V gene: TRBV7-2
J gene: TRBJ1-1
CDR3 protein: ASSLGPGNTEAF

clone size: once
V gene: TRBV27
J gene: TRBJ2-1
CDR3 protein: ASSPLAGASYEQF

clone size: .
V gene: TRBV28
J gene: TRBJ2-1
CDR3 protein: ASSEGQDNEQF

clone size: .
V gene: TRBV29-1
J gene: TRBJ1-2
CDR3 protein: SVEWLGGHGYT

clone size: .
V gene: TRBV4-2
J gene: TRBJ1-2
CDR3 protein: ASSQDGVEGSYYGYT

clone size: .
V gene: TRBV5-5
J gene: TRBJ2-7
CDR3 protein: ASSSTGTSGSYEQY

clone size: .
V gene: TRBV29-1
J gene: TRBJ2-7
CDR3 protein: SVESQDSYEQY

clone size: .
V gene: TRBV12-3/TRBV12-4
J gene: TRBJ2-7
CDR3 protein: ASSSTGREQY

clone size: .
V gene: TRBV28
J gene: TRBJ2-7
CDR3 protein: ASSVTGIASYEQY

clone size: .
V gene: TRBV4-3
J gene: TRBJ1-2
CDR3 protein: ASSSNRGNYGYT

clone size: .
V gene: TRBV20-1
J gene: TRBJ1-1
CDR3 protein: SARSRTGRTTEAF

clone size: .
V gene: TRBV29-1
J gene: TRBJ1-1
CDR3 protein: SVERSRANTEAF

clone size: .
V gene: TRBV20-1
J gene: TRBJ1-3
CDR3 protein: SARTGGFDTIY

clone size: .
V gene: TRBV6-5
J gene: TRBJ2-3
CDR3 protein: ASSQGQGGTDTQY

clone size: .
V gene: TRBV12-5
J gene: TRBJ2-3
CDR3 protein: ASGLGLAGGRRTDTQY

clone size: .
V gene: TRBV20-1
J gene: TRBJ2-4
CDR3 protein: SARPGRENIQY

clone size: .
V gene: TRBV2
J gene: TRBJ1-5
CDR3 protein: ASTRTGDQPQH

clone size: .
V gene: TRBV7-2
J gene: TRBJ2-3
CDR3 protein: ASSLATTDTQY

clone size: .
V gene: TRBV5-1
J gene: TRBJ1-2
CDR3 protein: ASSGDSLNYGYT

clone size: once
V gene: TRBV29-1
J gene: TRBJ1-1
CDR3 protein: SAGMAGGTEAF